Reported below is one T cell receptor beta chain. The sample has other DNA sequences that encode this CDR3 too. This sample is drawn from a study of shared clonotypes between healthy human individuals. The V and J ends lost 3 bases and 4 bases, in that order; junction bases with no gene match: 3. In germline, CDR1 is LNHDA, CDR2 SQIVND (reference sequence). The CDR3 is 15 amino acids. Sequencing was performed with immunoSEQ multiplex PCR; in TCRdb, only in-frame clones are kept and a portion is missing. The data show 2,500,000 or so clones, with around nine tenths seen just once and about 0.13% held by the top ten.

The sample taken for sequencing was naive CD4+ T cells sorted from blood. Subset reported: CD45RA+ positively selected. This receptor was identified in a man between 18 and 29 years old in good health. The V gene is TRBV19, the J gene TRBJ2-1; 10 bases align to TRBD1. In DNA, the CDR3 is TGTGCCAGTAGTATCTGGACAGGGGGTTACAATGAGCAGTTCTTC. It specifies CASSIWTGGYNEQFF.